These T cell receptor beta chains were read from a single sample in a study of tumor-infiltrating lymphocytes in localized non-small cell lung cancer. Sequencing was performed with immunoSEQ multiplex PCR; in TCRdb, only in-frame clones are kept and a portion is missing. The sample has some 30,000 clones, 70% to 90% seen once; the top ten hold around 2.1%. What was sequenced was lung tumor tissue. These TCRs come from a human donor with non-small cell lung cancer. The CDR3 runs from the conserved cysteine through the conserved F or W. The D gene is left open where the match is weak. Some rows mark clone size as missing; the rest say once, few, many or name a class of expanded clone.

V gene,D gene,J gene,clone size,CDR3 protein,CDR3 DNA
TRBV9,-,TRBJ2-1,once,CASSPGAEGTYNEQFF,TGTGCCAGCAGTCCAGGGGCGGAGGGGACTTACAATGAGCAGTTCTTC
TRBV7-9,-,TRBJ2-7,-,CASSLEGTGFYEQYF,TGTGCCAGCAGCTTAGAAGGTACAGGGTTCTACGAGCAGTACTTC
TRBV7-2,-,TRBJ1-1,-,CASSGGLNTEAFF,TGTGCCAGCAGCGGCGGTCTGAACACTGAAGCTTTCTTT
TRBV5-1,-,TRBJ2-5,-,CASTGDQETQYF,TGCGCCAGCACAGGGGACCAAGAGACCCAGTACTTC
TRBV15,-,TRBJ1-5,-,CATSRDQEGNKPQHF,TGTGCCACCAGCAGAGATCAGGAGGGTAACAAGCCCCAGCATTTT
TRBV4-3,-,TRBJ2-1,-,CASSQEPGAGYNEQFF,TGCGCCAGCAGCCAAGAGCCCGGGGCCGGCTACAATGAGCAGTTCTTC
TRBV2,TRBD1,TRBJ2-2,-,CASSPGQGATGELFF,TGTGCCAGCAGCCCGGGACAGGGGGCAACCGGGGAGCTGTTTTTT
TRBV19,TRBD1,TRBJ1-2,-,CASTTHRDRRHYGYTF,TGTGCCAGTACCACCCACCGGGACAGGAGACACTATGGCTACACCTTC
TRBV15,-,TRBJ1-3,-,CATSRARGPGLNTIYF,TGTGCCACCAGCAGAGCTAGAGGGCCAGGGCTAAACACCATATATTTT
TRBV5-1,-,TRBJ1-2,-,CASSQTGGYTF,TGCGCCAGCAGCCAGACGGGTGGCTACACCTTC
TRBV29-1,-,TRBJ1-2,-,CSVVVGNYGYTF,TGCAGCGTTGTAGTAGGGAACTATGGCTACACCTTC
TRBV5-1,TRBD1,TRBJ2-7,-,CASSWGQSYEQYF,TGCGCCAGCAGCTGGGGACAGTCCTACGAGCAGTACTTC
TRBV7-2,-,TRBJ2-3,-,CASGGGLTDTQYF,TGTGCCTCAGGTGGGGGACTCACAGATACGCAGTATTTT
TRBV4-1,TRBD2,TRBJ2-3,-,CASSQVVGRGAGDTQYF,TGCGCCAGCAGCCAAGTCGTCGGGCGGGGGGCTGGAGATACGCAGTATTTT
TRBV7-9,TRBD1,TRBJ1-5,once,CASSFPTGYLNQPQHF,TGTGCCAGCAGCTTCCCGACAGGGTACCTTAATCAGCCCCAGCATTTT
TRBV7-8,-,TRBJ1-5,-,CASSFGGYDQPQHF,TGTGCCAGCAGCTTTGGGGGATACGATCAGCCCCAGCATTTT
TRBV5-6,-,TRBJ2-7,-,CASSWGTDSPRGGYF,TGTGCCAGCAGCTGGGGAACGGACAGCCCTAGAGGGGGGTACTTC
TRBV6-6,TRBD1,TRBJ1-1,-,CASSYGGQRITEAFF,TGTGCCAGCAGTTACGGGGGACAGAGGATCACTGAAGCTTTCTTT
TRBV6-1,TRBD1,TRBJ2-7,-,CASSPTPDRVDEQYF,TGTGCCAGCAGCCCCACCCCGGACAGGGTGGACGAGCAGTACTTC
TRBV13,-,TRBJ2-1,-,CASSSRGYNEQFF,TGTGCCAGCAGCTCCAGGGGTTACAATGAGCAGTTCTTC
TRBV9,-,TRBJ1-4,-,CASSAGDVDEKLFF,TGTGCCAGCAGCGCCGGGGACGTGGACGAAAAACTGTTTTTT
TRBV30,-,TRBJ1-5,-,CAWAGGSGNQPQHF,TGTGCCTGGGCGGGGGGATCGGGCAATCAGCCCCAGCATTTT
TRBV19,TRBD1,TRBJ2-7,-,CAALGQGDEQYF,TGTGCCGCCCTCGGACAGGGGGACGAGCAGTACTTC
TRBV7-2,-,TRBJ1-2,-,CASSPGWGPAFVGYTF,TGTGCCAGCAGCCCAGGGTGGGGGCCGGCTTTCGTTGGCTACACCTTC
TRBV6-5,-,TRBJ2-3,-,CASSYPGTPRQYF,TGTGCCAGCAGTTACCCTGGCACCCCGAGACAGTATTTT
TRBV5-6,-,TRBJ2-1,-,CASSLELTQLYNEQFF,TGTGCCAGCAGCTTGGAGTTAACACAGTTATACAATGAGCAGTTCTTC
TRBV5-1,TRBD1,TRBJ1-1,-,CASSIQGGIMNTEAFF,TGCGCCAGCAGCATACAGGGGGGAATCATGAACACTGAAGCTTTCTTT
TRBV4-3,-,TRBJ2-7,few,CASSQDAQVAYEQYF,TGCGCCAGCAGCCAAGACGCGCAGGTTGCCTACGAGCAGTACTTC
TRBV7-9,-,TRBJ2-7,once,CASSLAQRFYEQYF,TGTGCCAGCAGCTTAGCGCAGCGGTTCTACGAGCAGTACTTC